Below are 5 T cell receptor beta chains sequenced from a single sample in a study of identical twins. One entry per CDR3 protein results from TCRdb running MiXCR on the 5' RACE reads. Of more than 600,000 distinct CDR3 sequences listed, about 20% are singletons. These data were also filed under a second study, of T cells expressing NK-cell markers.

Sequenced: PBMCs. Every receptor here comes from a woman younger than 30 in good health.

CDR3 in amino acids: CATSLAGVTDTQYF. The DNA for the CDR3 is TGTGCCACCAGTTTGGCGGGAGTGACAGATACGCAGTATTTT. This chain uses TRBV15 with TRBJ2-3; 7 nucleotides align to TRBD2. The CDR3 consists of 14 residues. Per the germline V gene, CDR1 is LNHNV and CDR2 is YYDKDF (reference sequence). J was trimmed by 3 bases and V by 6 bases; bases with no gene match: 6.

The gene calls are TRBV10-3 and TRBJ2-1, with TRBD1 as a possible D gene (6 bases). The CDR3 covers 15 residues. Germline CDR1 ENHRY, CDR2 SYGVKD. V dropped 7 bases and J dropped 10 bases, with 23 bases sitting between them. The CDR3 region is CAIKWGRADMGEQFF. In nucleotides, the CDR3 is TGTGCCATCAAGTGGGGGCGGGCGGACATGGGGGAGCAGTTCTTC.

In this sample, this clonotype turned up a few times. One end of the junction fails to match germline, which may point to a read error. The chain uses TRBV12-3 or TRBV12-4 and TRBJ2-7, with D unresolved. The CDR3 runs to 12 residues. This chain's CDR3 is CASSLSGPSPSF. The CDR3 bases are TGTGCCAGCAGTTTGTCCGGTCCTTCCCCTTCCTTC.

CDR3 region: CSAPLGETQYF. The CDR3 DNA reads as TGCAGCGCGCCCCTGGGAGAGACCCAGTACTTC. The chain couples TRBV20-1 to TRBJ2-5; no clear D gene. The CDR3 runs 11 residues. Germline CDR1 reads DFQATT; CDR2 reads SNEGSKA (reference sequence).

This clonotype was detected only a few times. This rearrangement joins TRBV13 to TRBJ2-1; D is undetermined. Germline V gene lookup returns CDR1 PRHDT and CDR2 FYEKMQ (reference sequence). CDR3 length: 14 amino acids. V gave up 5 bases and J gave up 7 bases, with 15 bases separating them. The CDR3 is CASSRGGVRNEQFF. As DNA, the CDR3 is TGTGCCAGCAGCCGCGGTGGGGTGAGGAATGAGCAGTTCTTC.